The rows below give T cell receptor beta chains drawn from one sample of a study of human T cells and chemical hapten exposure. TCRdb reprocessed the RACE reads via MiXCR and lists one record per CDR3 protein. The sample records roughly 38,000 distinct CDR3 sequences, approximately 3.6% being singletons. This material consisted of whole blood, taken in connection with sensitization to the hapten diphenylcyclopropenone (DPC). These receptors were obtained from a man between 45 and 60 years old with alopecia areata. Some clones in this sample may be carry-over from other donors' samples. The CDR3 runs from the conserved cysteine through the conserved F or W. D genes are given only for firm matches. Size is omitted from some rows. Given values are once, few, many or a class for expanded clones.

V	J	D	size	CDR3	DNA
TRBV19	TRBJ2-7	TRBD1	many	CASSGRDRAYEQYF	TGTGCCAGTAGTGGCCGGGACAGGGCCTACGAGCAGTACTTC
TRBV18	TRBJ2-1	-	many	CASWTVGSSYNEQFF	TGTGCCAGCTGGACAGTGGGGAGCTCCTACAATGAGCAGTTCTTC
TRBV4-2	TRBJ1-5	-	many	CASSPTDSYNQPQHF	TGTGCCAGCAGCCCTACGGACAGCTACAATCAGCCCCAGCATTTT
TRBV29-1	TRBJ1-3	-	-	CSGRRSSGNTIYF	TGCAGCGGACGACGGAGCTCTGGAAACACCATATATTTT
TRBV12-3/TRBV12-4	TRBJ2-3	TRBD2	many	CASRGGPSGSTDTQYF	TGTGCCAGCAGGGGGGGGCCTAGCGGGAGCACAGATACGCAGTATTTT
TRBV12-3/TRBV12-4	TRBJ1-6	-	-	CASSLIRDSPLHF	TGTGCCAGCAGTTTAATCAGGGATTCACCCCTCCACTTT
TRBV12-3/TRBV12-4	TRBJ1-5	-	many	CASSLRRWGQPQHF	TGTGCCAGCAGTTTGCGTCGATGGGGGCAGCCCCAGCATTTT
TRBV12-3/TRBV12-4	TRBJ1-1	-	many	CASAFFRMGDTEAFF	TGTGCCAGCGCCTTTTTCCGGATGGGTGACACTGAAGCTTTCTTT
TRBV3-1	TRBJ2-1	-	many	CASSQDRGRGNEQFF	TGTGCCAGCAGCCAAGATCGGGGGAGAGGTAATGAGCAGTTCTTC
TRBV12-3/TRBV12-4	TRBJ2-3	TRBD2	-	CASSSRTSGYRTDTQYF	TGTGCCAGCAGCTCCCGGACTAGCGGGTACCGCACAGATACGCAGTATTTT
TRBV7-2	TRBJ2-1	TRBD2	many	CASSPSGRGWYNEQFF	TGTGCCAGCAGCCCGAGCGGGAGAGGGTGGTACAATGAGCAGTTCTTC
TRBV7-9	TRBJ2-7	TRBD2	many	CASSRLAGTSGYEQYF	TGTGCCAGCAGCCGCCTTGCCGGGACTAGCGGATACGAGCAGTACTTC
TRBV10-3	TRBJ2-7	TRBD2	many	CAISETGRISYEQYF	TGTGCCATCAGTGAGACCGGGAGGATCTCCTACGAGCAGTACTTC
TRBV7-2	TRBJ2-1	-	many	CASSLDRQDNEQFF	TGTGCCAGCAGCTTAGATCGCCAGGACAATGAGCAGTTCTTC
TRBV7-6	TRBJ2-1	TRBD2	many	CASSLTGLAGGGQFF	TGTGCCAGCAGCTTAACGGGACTAGCGGGAGGGGGGCAGTTCTTC
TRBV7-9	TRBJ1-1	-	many	CASSLTDTEAFF	TGTGCCAGCAGCTTAACAGACACTGAAGCTTTCTTT
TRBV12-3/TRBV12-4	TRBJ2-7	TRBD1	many	CASSPDRGQEQYF	TGTGCCAGCAGTCCAGACAGGGGGCAAGAGCAGTACTTC
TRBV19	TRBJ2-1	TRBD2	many	CASIAGLGPYNEQFF	TGTGCCAGTATAGCGGGACTAGGACCCTACAATGAGCAGTTCTTC
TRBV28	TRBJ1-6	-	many	CASSLRQLYNSPLHF	TGTGCCAGCAGTTTAAGGCAGTTATATAATTCACCCCTCCACTTT
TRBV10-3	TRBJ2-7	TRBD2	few	CAISGPEETSGDSGSYEQYF	TGTGCCATCAGTGGCCCCGAGGAGACTAGCGGGGATTCGGGTTCCTACGAGCAGTACTTC
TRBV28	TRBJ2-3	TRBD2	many	CASSKTTSARGTDTQYF	TGTGCCAGCAGTAAAACGACTAGCGCGCGAGGCACAGATACGCAGTATTTT
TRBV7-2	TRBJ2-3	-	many	CASSVRGVLSTDTQYF	TGTGCCAGCAGCGTTAGGGGAGTACTTAGCACAGATACGCAGTATTTT
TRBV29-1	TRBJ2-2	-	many	CSAGEGRYTGELFF	TGCAGCGCCGGTGAAGGGAGATACACCGGGGAGCTGTTTTTT
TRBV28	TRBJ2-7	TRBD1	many	CASTTGDRYEQYF	TGTGCCAGCACCACAGGGGATCGGTACGAGCAGTACTTC
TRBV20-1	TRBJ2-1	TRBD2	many	CSARDLASGHYNEQFF	TGCAGTGCTAGAGATCTGGCTAGCGGGCATTACAATGAGCAGTTCTTC
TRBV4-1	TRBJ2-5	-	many	CASRRVSGDQETQYF	TGCGCCAGCAGAAGAGTAAGCGGAGATCAAGAGACCCAGTACTTC
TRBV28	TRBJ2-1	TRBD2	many	CASSRTSGRVIEQFF	TGTGCCAGCAGTAGGACTAGCGGGAGAGTGATTGAGCAGTTCTTC
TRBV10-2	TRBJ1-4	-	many	CASSADRRNEKLFF	TGCGCCAGCAGTGCGGACAGACGTAATGAAAAACTGTTTTTT
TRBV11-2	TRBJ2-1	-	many	CASSPPGASSYNEQFF	TGTGCCAGCAGCCCGCCAGGAGCGAGCTCCTACAATGAGCAGTTCTTC
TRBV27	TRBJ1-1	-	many	CASSQKPGVGPEAFF	TGTGCCAGCAGTCAAAAACCGGGAGTCGGACCTGAAGCTTTCTTT
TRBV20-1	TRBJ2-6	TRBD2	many	CSASLWRGDSSGANVLTF	TGCAGTGCTTCACTCTGGCGGGGGGATAGCTCTGGGGCCAACGTCCTGACTTTC
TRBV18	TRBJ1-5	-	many	CASSLAGADSNQPQHF	TGTGCCAGCTCACTAGCCGGGGCTGATAGCAATCAGCCCCAGCATTTT
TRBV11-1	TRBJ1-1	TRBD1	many	CASSPIDRDDPEAFF	TGTGCCAGCAGCCCCATCGACAGGGATGATCCTGAAGCTTTCTTT
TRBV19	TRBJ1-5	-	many	CASSARGPHNQPQHF	TGTGCCAGTAGTGCCCGGGGACCACACAATCAGCCCCAGCATTTT
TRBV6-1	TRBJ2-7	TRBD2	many	CASSELAGESEQYF	TGTGCCAGCAGTGAGCTAGCGGGAGAGAGCGAGCAGTACTTC
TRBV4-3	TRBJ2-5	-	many	CASSQDKTGAGETQYF	TGCGCCAGCAGCCAAGATAAGACGGGAGCAGGAGAGACCCAGTACTTC
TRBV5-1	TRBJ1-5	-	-	CASSTRDTYNQPQHF	TGCGCCAGCAGCACCCGGGACACCTACAATCAGCCCCAGCATTTT
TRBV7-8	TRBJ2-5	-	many	CASSWSGPQETQYF	TGTGCCAGCAGCTGGAGCGGGCCCCAAGAGACCCAGTACTTC
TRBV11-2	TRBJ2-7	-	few	CASSLWTRPWEQYF	TGTGCCAGCAGCTTATGGACGCGTCCCTGGGAGCAGTACTTC
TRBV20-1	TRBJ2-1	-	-	CSARTVQYNEQFF	TGCAGTGCTAGAACAGTGCAATACAATGAGCAGTTCTTC
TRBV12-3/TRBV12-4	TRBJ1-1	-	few	CASSLVGTEAFF	TGTGCCAGCAGTTTGGTGGGCACTGAAGCTTTCTTT
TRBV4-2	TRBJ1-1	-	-	CASSQDLWARGEGTEAFF	TGTGCCAGCAGCCAAGATTTATGGGCTCGCGGGGAGGGCACTGAAGCTTTCTTT
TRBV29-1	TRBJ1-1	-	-	CSVVRTVPNTEAFF	TGCAGCGTGGTGAGGACGGTCCCGAACACTGAAGCTTTCTTT
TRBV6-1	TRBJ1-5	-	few	CASSEVLVASGQPQHF	TGTGCCAGCAGTGAAGTTTTGGTGGCCTCCGGTCAGCCCCAGCATTTT
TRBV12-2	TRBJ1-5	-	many	CASRSTSGTEIQPQHF	TGTGCAAGTCGCTCCACATCCGGGACAGAAATTCAGCCCCAGCATTTT
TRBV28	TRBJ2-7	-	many	CASSPAAGGLRYEQYF	TGTGCCAGCAGTCCCGCGGCGGGTGGGCTAAGGTACGAGCAGTACTTC
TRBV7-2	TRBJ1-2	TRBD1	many	CASSLLGDRGHYGYTF	TGTGCCAGCAGCTTATTGGGGGACAGGGGGCACTATGGCTACACCTTC
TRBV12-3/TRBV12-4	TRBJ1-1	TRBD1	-	CASSRTGGDTEAFF	TGTGCCAGCAGTAGGACAGGGGGGGACACTGAAGCTTTCTTT
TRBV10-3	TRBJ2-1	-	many	CAIGGANEQFF	TGTGCCATCGGCGGGGCCAATGAGCAGTTCTTC
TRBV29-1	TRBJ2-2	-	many	CSVRPNTGELFF	TGCAGCGTTCGTCCGAACACCGGGGAGCTGTTTTTT
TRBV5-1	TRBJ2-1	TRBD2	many	CASRQEGLASHEQFF	TGCGCCAGCAGGCAGGAAGGACTAGCGTCCCATGAGCAGTTCTTC